These 22 T cell receptor beta chains share one sample of origin, sequenced in a study of blood T cell repertoires in COVID-19. Assay used: immunoSEQ multiplex PCR; TCRdb lists only in-frame clones, some missing. The sample lists roughly 78,000 clones, 75% to 90% occurring once. What was sequenced was peripheral blood. The receptors were gathered from a man aged 60 to 75 with acute or convalescent COVID-19.

The rearrangement links TRBV5-8 to TRBJ2-5; 7 bases fit TRBD1. The length of the CDR3 is 16 residues. Germline assignment: CDR1 SGHTS and CDR2 YDEGEE. V shed 0 bases and J 5 bases; nucleotides not matched to a gene: 10. The CDR3 DNA follows: TGTGCCAGCAGCTTGGGAAACAGGGGCGTAGAGGAGACCCAGTACTTC. Protein: CASSLGNRGVEETQYF.

The CDR3 nucleotides read TGTGCCACCGGTACTGGAGGTTACGAGCAGTACTTC. Protein sequence: CATGTGGYEQYF. The V call is TRBV6-5, the J call TRBJ2-7; D is possibly TRBD2 (5 bases). This CDR3 is built from 12 residues. Germline V gene sequence: CDR1 MNHEY, CDR2 SVGAGI. V was shortened by 10 bases and J by 4 bases, with 14 bases between the two germline ends.

The J gene is TRBJ2-3, the V gene TRBV12-3 or TRBV12-4; possibly TRBD2 for D (6 bases). V lost 7 bases and J lost 6, with 14 bases in between. The CDR3 is 13 amino acids. CDR3 coding DNA: TGTGCCAGCAAAAGGGACTCCCGGGATACGCAGTATTTT. The encoded protein is CASKRDSRDTQYF.

The gene calls are TRBV6-1 and TRBJ2-5, with D possibly being TRBD1 (6 bases). Germline lookup yields CDR1 MNHNS and CDR2 SASEGT. The V gene lost 1 base and the J gene lost 5 bases, with 14 bases spanning the gap. The CDR3 totals 15 residues. CDR3 residues: CASSEGGGRVETQYF. The DNA for the CDR3 is TGTGCCAGCAGTGAAGGAGGGGGAAGGGTGGAGACCCAGTACTTC.

The chain couples TRBV6-6 to TRBJ2-7; possible D gene TRBD2, 5 bases. This CDR3 comprises 13 residues. V gave up 4 bases and J gave up 4 bases, with 11 bases separating them. The germline CDR1 and CDR2 sequences are MNHNY and SVGAGI (reference sequence). The chain's CDR3 is CASSFGLGYEQYF. The CDR3, as DNA: TGTGCCAGCAGTTTTGGACTTGGGTACGAGCAGTACTTC.

This clone was observed a few times. This chain connects TRBV19 to TRBJ1-2; no reliable D call. Germline CDR1 LNHDA, CDR2 SQIVND (reference sequence). The CDR3 sequence is 12 residues long. Trimming left V 6 bases short and J 7 bases short, with 12 bases between. CDR3 sequence (DNA): TGTGCCAGTAGCCCGGGAATCTCTGGCTACACCTTC. This translates into CASSPGISGYTF.

This rearrangement joins TRBV10-1 to TRBJ1-3; 10 bases match TRBD1. There are 13 residues in the CDR3. The germline V gene has CDR1 WNHNN and CDR2 SYGVQD (reference sequence). Trimming cost V 8 bases and J 4 bases; bases outside gene matches: 2. CDR3 in DNA: TGCGCCAGCGGGACAGGGGAAGGAAACACCATATATTTT. This codes for CASGTGEGNTIYF.

The chain joins TRBV28 to TRBJ1-2; D not certain. Germline CDR1 MDHEN, CDR2 SYDVKM. The CDR3 consists of 12 residues. The V end was cut by 7 bases, the J end by 5 bases, with 11 bases between. The CDR3: CASTSQYYGYTF. The DNA for the CDR3 is TGTGCCAGCACCTCACAGTATTATGGCTACACCTTC.

V is TRBV6-5 and J is TRBJ1-5; 10 nucleotides align to TRBD1. The CDR3 length is 14 residues. Germline values: CDR1 MNHEY, CDR2 SVGAGI. V lost 6 bases to trimming and J lost 4 bases; unmatched junction nucleotides: 3. CDR3 DNA sequence: TGTGCCAGCAGGGGGGACAGGGGAAATCAGCCCCAGCATTTT. Amino acid sequence: CASRGDRGNQPQHF.

This clone has a single count. This rearrangement joins TRBV9 to TRBJ1-6; unclear D gene. The CDR3 covers 14 residues. Germline CDR1 is SGDLS and CDR2 is YYNGEE. V shed 0 bases and J shed 10 bases, with 11 bases lying between them. The CDR3 coding sequence is TGTGCCAGCAGCGTAGTAAGCGACGGGTCACCCCTCCACTTT. Protein product: CASSVVSDGSPLHF.

The rearrangement links TRBV19 to TRBJ2-1; 7 bases map to TRBD2. Germline CDR1 LNHDA, CDR2 SQIVND (reference sequence). V lost 6 bases, J lost 2 bases, and 4 bases stayed unmatched. CDR3 length: 14 residues. The CDR3 sequence is CASRSGIAYNEQFF. CDR3 in DNA: TGTGCCAGTAGGAGCGGGATCGCCTACAATGAGCAGTTCTTC.

This clone was seen just once. Compared with germline, one end of the junction differs, possibly owing to a read error. V usage is TRBV5-1 and J usage is TRBJ2-7; D unresolved. CDR3 length: 13 residues. Germline CDR1 and CDR2: SGHRS and YFSETQ. The CDR3, as DNA: TGCGCCAGCAGATTGGCCCAATCAGGCGAGCAGTACTTC. It translates to CASRLAQSGEQYF. Together with reference TRBV5-1 and TRBJ2-7, the CDR3 gives the full variable domain: KAGVTQTPRYLIKTRGQQVTLSCSPISGHRSVSWYQQTPGQGLQFLFEYFSETQRNKGNFPGRFSGRQFSNSRSEMNVSTLELGDSALYLCASRLAQSGEQYFGPGTRLTVT.

The chain couples TRBV9 to TRBJ2-3; no clear D gene. With 5 bases removed from V and 0 bases from J, the gap between germline ends came to 7 bases. The CDR3 totals 13 residues. Germline loops: CDR1 SGDLS, CDR2 YYNGEE. The CDR3, as DNA: TGTGCCAGCAGGGCAGATAGCACAGATACGCAGTATTTT. The encoded protein is CASRADSTDTQYF.

This chain connects TRBV4-1 to TRBJ2-3, with 8 bases aligning to TRBD1. V was pared by 1 base and J by 4 bases, with 4 bases of the junction left unmatched. Germline CDR1 is MGHRA and CDR2 is YSYEKL. The CDR3 has 15 amino acids. The CDR3 sequence is CASSQATGAADTQYF. CDR3 DNA: TGCGCCAGCAGCCAAGCGACAGGGGCGGCAGATACGCAGTATTTT.

The chain joins TRBV5-1 to TRBJ2-7, with TRBD2 matching over 12 bases. Germline loops: CDR1 SGHRS, CDR2 YFSETQ. The CDR3 has 16 residues. The trim removed 0 bases at V and 3 bases at J, leaving 4 bases unmatched. The CDR3 DNA sequence: TGCGCCAGCAGCTTGGGGTCGACTAGCGGGAGCTACGAGCAGTACTTC. Amino acid sequence: CASSLGSTSGSYEQYF.

This chain uses TRBV24-1 with TRBJ2-2; TRBD2 is a possible D gene (6 bases). V was pared by 9 bases and J by 4 bases, with 14 bases between. The CDR3 covers 14 residues. Germline CDR1 KGHDR, CDR2 SFDVKD. This CDR3 reads CATGGTVGTGELFF. For the CDR3, the DNA is TGTGCCACCGGAGGGACGGTCGGCACCGGGGAGCTGTTTTTT.

This rearrangement joins TRBV2 to TRBJ1-2, with TRBD1 identical over 7 bases. After removal of 2 bases from V and 4 bases from J, the junction contained 7 bases not matched to a gene. The germline gives CDR1 SNHLY, CDR2 FYNNEI. This CDR3 has 15 residues. The CDR3 region is CASSEMSGGIYGYTF. For the CDR3, the DNA is TGTGCCAGCAGTGAAATGTCAGGGGGTATCTATGGCTACACCTTC. The full variable domain, rest sourced from reference TRBV2 and TRBJ1-2, is EPEVTQTPSHQVTQMGQEVILRCVPISNHLYFYWYRQILGQKVEFLVSFYNNEISEKSEIFDDQFSVERPDGSNFTLKIRSTKLEDSAMYFCASSEMSGGIYGYTFGSGTRLTVV.

V usage is TRBV7-9 and J usage is TRBJ2-1; 8 bases line up with TRBD1. Germline-derived CDR1 and CDR2 are SEHNR and FQNEAQ (reference sequence). This CDR3 is built from 15 residues. V was pared by 5 bases and J by 0 bases, with 3 bases of the junction left unmatched. DNA of the CDR3: TGTGCCAGCAGCCCGACAGGGGACTCCTACAATGAGCAGTTCTTC. As protein: CASSPTGDSYNEQFF.

This clone was detected only a few times. The chain carries TRBV6-1 and TRBJ1-5; 7 bases are shared with TRBD1. Germline V gene lookup returns CDR1 MNHNS and CDR2 SASEGT. This CDR3 contains 17 residues. Losses at the gene ends were 2 bases for V and 3 bases for J; bases not matched to a gene: 10. This CDR3 is CASSEFLRKGANQPQHF. In nucleotides, the CDR3 is TGTGCCAGCAGTGAATTTTTACGTAAGGGGGCCAATCAGCCCCAGCATTTT.

This clone was observed a few times. The chain carries TRBV12-5 and TRBJ1-2; weak D call: TRBD1 (5 bases). V was shortened by 7 bases and J by 4 bases, with 13 bases between the two germline ends. CDR3 length: 13 amino acids. Germline V gene lookup returns CDR1 LGHNT and CDR2 FRNRAP. The CDR3 coding sequence is TGTGCTAGTGCCGCAGACAGCCTCTATGGCTACACCTTC. This sequence encodes CASAADSLYGYTF.

The V and J genes are TRBV7-3 and TRBJ2-3; 7 nucleotides line up with TRBD2. The germline V gene has CDR1 SGHTA and CDR2 FQGTGA. The CDR3 totals 18 residues. J was trimmed by 3 bases and V by 3 bases; bases with no gene match: 15. Here the CDR3 DNA reads TGTGCCAGCAGCTTTTTCTCCACAGGACTAGGCGGAACAGATACGCAGTATTTT. Protein sequence: CASSFFSTGLGGTDTQYF.

The rearrangement joins TRBV6-1 to TRBJ1-2, with a tentative D call TRBD1 (5 bases). The ends were cut back, 2 bases at V and 8 bases at J, with 9 bases in the middle. The CDR3 spans 12 residues. Germline loops: CDR1 MNHNS, CDR2 SASEGT. As DNA, the CDR3 is TGTGCCAGCAGTGAAAAGGGGCGAGGCTACACCTTC. Translating it yields CASSEKGRGYTF.